A single sample is the source of the 29 T cell receptor beta chains below, sequenced in a study of cytomegalovirus exposure and HLA in healthy donors. Primers: 60 Vbeta forward and 13 Jbeta reverse. Assay: immunoSEQ multiplex PCR; the TCRdb copy retains only in-frame clones and omits some. The sample lists 60,000 to 85,000 clones, 75% to 85% occurring once. The sequenced material came from PBMCs. These receptors were obtained from a man between 40 and 49 years old in good health and CMV-seronegative.

In this sample, this clone turned up once. This chain links TRBV6-6 with TRBJ1-1; 7 positions agree with TRBD1. Germline CDR1 and CDR2: MNHNY and SVGAGI (reference sequence). Unmatched junction bases numbered 4, after V lost 2 bases and J lost 4 bases. The CDR3 totals 14 residues. The CDR3 region has the DNA TGTGCCAGCAGTTACAGACAGGGAAGCACTGAAGCTTTCTTT. Protein: CASSYRQGSTEAFF.

Notes on this clone: Distinct nucleotide sequences in the sample also encode this CDR3. V gene TRBV5-1 combines with J gene TRBJ2-1, with 10 bases fitting TRBD1. Germline V lookup: CDR1 SGHRS, CDR2 YFSETQ. There are 15 residues in the CDR3. The V segment lost 0 bases and the J segment 4 bases; nucleotides outside the gene matches: 1. The CDR3 loop is CASSLGQGAYNEQFF. The CDR3 nucleotides read TGCGCCAGCAGCTTGGGACAGGGGGCTTACAATGAGCAGTTCTTC.

The genes are TRBV15 and TRBJ1-5; a weak D match, TRBD1 (5 bases). From germline, CDR1 is LNHNV and CDR2 YYDKDF (reference sequence). The CDR3 is 16 residues long. Trimming stripped 5 bases from V and 4 bases from J, with 18 bases between. The CDR3 DNA sequence: TGTGCCACCAGCGGGAGGCGGCCCTCAGGGAATCAGCCCCAGCATTTT. It specifies CATSGRRPSGNQPQHF.

V usage is TRBV27 and J usage is TRBJ1-5; possible D gene TRBD1, 5 bases. Germline values: CDR1 MNHEY, CDR2 SMNVEV (reference sequence). V lost 9 bases and J lost 9, with 18 bases in between. There are 13 residues in the CDR3. CDR3 residues: CASRLGPVGPQHF. In nucleotides, the CDR3 is TGTGCCAGTCGCTTGGGGCCCGTTGGGCCCCAGCATTTT.

The V and J genes are TRBV4-3 and TRBJ1-3, with D maybe TRBD1 (5 bases). Germline V gives CDR1 LGHNA, CDR2 YSLEER. There are 16 residues in the CDR3. V lost 0 bases, J lost 0 bases, and 9 bases lay in between. The CDR3 here is CASSQDSTVSGNTIYF. The CDR3 DNA follows: TGCGCCAGCAGCCAAGATTCGACAGTCTCTGGAAACACCATATATTTT.

The J gene is TRBJ1-5, the V gene TRBV18; 8 positions match TRBD1. The V gene's germline CDR1 is KGHSH and CDR2 LQKENI. The trim removed 6 bases at V and 6 bases at J, leaving 4 bases unmatched. This CDR3 is built from 13 residues. The CDR3 loop is CASSRTGSQPQHF. The CDR3 coding sequence is TGTGCCAGCTCTCGGACAGGGAGTCAGCCCCAGCATTTT.

This clone showed up just a few times. Other nucleotide sequences in the sample specify the same CDR3. The chain uses TRBV5-1 and TRBJ2-3; TRBD2 matches 8 bases. The CDR3 is 13 residues long. The V segment lost 4 bases and the J segment 3 bases; nucleotides outside the gene matches: 1. Germline V lookup: CDR1 SGHRS, CDR2 YFSETQ. This CDR3 is CASSPGGTDTQYF. The CDR3 nucleotides read TGCGCCAGCAGCCCGGGGGGGACAGATACGCAGTATTTT.

The rearrangement joins TRBV9 to TRBJ2-1; 7 nucleotides align to TRBD2. V lost 4 bases to trimming and J lost 1 base; unmatched junction nucleotides: 5. This CDR3 is built from 15 residues. CDR1 and CDR2 from the germline V gene are SGDLS and YYNGEE. In nucleotides, the CDR3 is TGTGCCAGCAGCCTTAGCGGGCTTTCCTACAATGAGCAGTTCTTC. Its translation: CASSLSGLSYNEQFF.

The J gene is TRBJ2-3, the V gene TRBV4-1; 12 nucleotides agree with TRBD2. This CDR3 comprises 16 residues. The ends lost 4 bases at V and 2 bases at J; junction bases unmatched: 4. From germline, CDR1 is MGHRA and CDR2 YSYEKL. The CDR3 is CASSPRTSGVTDTQYF. CDR3 nucleotide sequence: TGCGCCAGCAGCCCCCGGACTAGCGGGGTCACAGATACGCAGTATTTT.

The chain carries TRBV5-4 and TRBJ2-3; no clear D. The CDR3 is made up of 14 amino acids. With 3 bases removed from V and 6 bases from J, the gap between germline ends came to 14 bases. Looked up from germline, CDR1 is SGHNT and CDR2 is YYREEE (reference sequence). The CDR3 region is CASSSLDGLDTQYF. CDR3 DNA sequence: TGTGCCAGCAGCTCCCTGGATGGGCTCGATACGCAGTATTTT.

The CDR3 loop is CASSPHFGTEAFF. The CDR3 DNA reads as TGTGCCAGCAGCCCCCACTTTGGCACTGAAGCTTTCTTT. V and J are TRBV7-3 and TRBJ1-1; D remains ambiguous. V lost 5 bases, J lost 4 bases, and 11 bases lay in between. CDR3 length equals 13 residues. The germline CDR1 and CDR2 sequences are SGHTA and FQGTGA.

This clone was found once. J is TRBJ2-7 and V is TRBV27; maybe TRBD1 (5 bases). Germline V CDR1 and CDR2: MNHEY, SMNVEV (reference sequence). The CDR3 sequence is 16 residues long. Trimming pared 4 bases from V and 9 bases from J, leaving 25 bases between. CDR3 region: CASSSNTFDSHQGQYF. The DNA of the CDR3 is TGTGCCAGCAGTTCAAACACATTCGACAGTCACCAGGGGCAGTACTTC.

The chain couples TRBV4-1 to TRBJ1-5; tentative D call: TRBD1 (6 bases). The CDR3 is made up of 16 amino acids. Trimming stripped 3 bases from V and 4 bases from J, with 16 bases between. Per germline, CDR1 MGHRA and CDR2 YSYEKL. CDR3 residues: CASSHTPGGGNQPQHF. In DNA form, the CDR3 reads TGCGCCAGCAGCCACACGCCGGGAGGGGGGAATCAGCCCCAGCATTTT.

This chain's CDR3 is CASSPSVRKLSNTGELFF. The CDR3 nucleotides are TGTGCCAGTAGTCCCTCTGTGAGGAAATTGTCGAACACCGGGGAGCTGTTTTTT. The gene calls are TRBV19 and TRBJ2-2; no clear D gene. Per germline, CDR1 LNHDA and CDR2 SQIVND (reference sequence). The CDR3 extends over 18 amino acids. The V end lost 5 bases, the J end lost 0 bases, and 19 bases lay between the germline ends. Filled out from reference TRBV19 and TRBJ2-2, the complete variable domain reads DGGITQSPKYLFRKEGQNVTLSCEQNLNHDAMYWYRQDPGQGLRLIYYSQIVNDFQKGDIAEGYSVSREKKESFPLTVTSAQKNPTAFYLCASSPSVRKLSNTGELFFGEGSRLTVL.

This sequence joins TRBV29-1 and TRBJ1-2, with TRBD1 matching 7 bases. CDR3 size: 12 residues. Germline loops: CDR1 SQVTM, CDR2 ANQGSEA. V dropped 7 bases and J dropped 4; count of bases not matched to a gene: 6. CDR3 in DNA: TGCAGCGCGAGACAGGGCGGCTATGGCTACACCTTC. Amino acids: CSARQGGYGYTF.

The CDR3 protein is CASSMGGRLNTEAFF. Written as DNA, the CDR3 is TGTGCCAGTAGTATGGGAGGCAGGCTAAACACTGAAGCTTTCTTT. The chain joins TRBV19 to TRBJ1-1; D is ambiguous. The germline V gene has CDR1 LNHDA and CDR2 SQIVND (reference sequence). The CDR3 spans 15 residues. V lost 3 bases to trimming and J lost 2 bases, with 13 bases between them. The whole variable domain, filled in from reference TRBV19 and TRBJ1-1, reads DGGITQSPKYLFRKEGQNVTLSCEQNLNHDAMYWYRQDPGQGLRLIYYSQIVNDFQKGDIAEGYSVSREKKESFPLTVTSAQKNPTAFYLCASSMGGRLNTEAFFGQGTRLTVV.

This chain uses TRBV14 with TRBJ1-1; D ambiguous. The V gene lost 4 bases and the J gene lost 3 bases, with 9 bases spanning the gap. The CDR3 totals 13 residues. Germline lookup yields CDR1 SGHDN and CDR2 FVKESK. DNA for the CDR3: TGTGCCAGCAGCCCCATCGCGGACACTGAAGCTTTCTTT. It specifies CASSPIADTEAFF.

J is TRBJ2-2 and V is TRBV6-5, with a weak D call TRBD2 (5 bases). The CDR3 totals 12 residues. The ends were cut back, 6 bases at V and 5 bases at J, with 7 bases in the middle. Germline V gene sequence: CDR1 MNHEY, CDR2 SVGAGI. CDR3 DNA sequence: TGTGCCAGCAGGCGAGGGACCGGGGAGCTGTTTTTT. It encodes CASRRGTGELFF.

CDR3 residues: CASSSGTATLSNYGYTF. The CDR3 region has the DNA TGTGCCAGCTCCTCCGGGACAGCAACCCTATCTAACTATGGCTACACCTTC. The J gene is TRBJ1-2, the V gene TRBV18, with 7 bases identical to TRBD1. This CDR3 is 17 amino acids long. V trimming: 6 bases; J trimming: 0 bases; junction bases outside the gene matches: 13. CDR1 KGHSH and CDR2 LQKENI come from the germline V gene.

The CDR3 bases are TGTGCCACCGGGGAGTCCTATAATTCACCCCTCCACTTT. Translating it yields CATGESYNSPLHF. The J gene is TRBJ1-6, the V gene TRBV11-2, with D unclear. Trimming took 10 bases from V and 1 from J, leaving 8 bases between them. The CDR3 runs to 13 residues. CDR1 and CDR2 from the germline V gene are SGHAT and FQNNGV. The full variable domain, its missing parts supplied by reference TRBV11-2 and TRBJ1-6, is EAGVAQSPRYKIIEKRQSVAFWCNPISGHATLYWYQQILGQGPKLLIQFQNNGVVDDSQLPKDRFSAERLKGVDSTLKIQPAKLEDSAVYLCATGESYNSPLHFGNGTRLTVT.

This chain connects TRBV4-1 to TRBJ1-3; possibly TRBD1 for D (5 bases). The CDR3 runs 17 residues. Germline V lookup: CDR1 MGHRA, CDR2 YSYEKL. Trimming left V 4 bases short and J 0 bases short, with 16 bases between. Here the CDR3 DNA reads TGCGCCAGCAGCCGAGTCTACGGGGGAAGCTCTGGAAACACCATATATTTT. This codes for CASSRVYGGSSGNTIYF.

The J gene is TRBJ2-1, the V gene TRBV9, with TRBD1 as a possible D gene (6 bases). The germline V gene encodes CDR1 SGDLS and CDR2 YYNGEE. The germline V and J ends were trimmed by 0 bases and 2 bases, with 9 bases remaining between them. CDR3 length equals 15 residues. CDR3 DNA: TGTGCCAGCAGCGTAGCAGACAGGACCTACAATGAGCAGTTCTTC. Translated: CASSVADRTYNEQFF.

The chain combines TRBV5-4 with TRBJ1-6; TRBD1 might be the D (6 bases). The germline V and J ends were trimmed by 2 bases and 7 bases, with 10 bases remaining between them. The CDR3 has 14 amino acids. The germline gives CDR1 SGHNT, CDR2 YYREEE (reference sequence). DNA of the CDR3: TGTGCCAGCAGCTTTCAGGGGCAAAATTCACCCCTCCACTTT. Its protein product is CASSFQGQNSPLHF.

The CDR3: CAWREGLSVYNEQFF. The CDR3, as DNA: TGTGCCTGGAGGGAGGGACTTTCCGTCTACAATGAGCAGTTCTTC. The chain couples TRBV30 to TRBJ2-1; TRBD2 might be the D (6 bases). The CDR3 length is 15 residues. Germline V lookup: CDR1 GTSNPN, CDR2 SVGIG (reference sequence). Trimming left V 3 bases short and J 3 bases short, with 15 bases between.

This chain uses TRBV4-1 with TRBJ2-5, with 12 bases fitting TRBD1. Germline trimming cut 1 base from V and 2 bases from J; bases unmatched to any gene: 2. The CDR3 is 16 amino acids. Germline loops: CDR1 MGHRA, CDR2 YSYEKL. The CDR3 DNA reads TGCGCCAGCAGCCAAGGGGACAGGGGGCGTCAAGAGACCCAGTACTTC. Amino acids: CASSQGDRGRQETQYF.

The chain employs TRBV19 and TRBJ1-2; TRBD1 aligns across 8 bases. J lost 4 bases, V lost 5 bases, and 6 bases had no gene match. This CDR3 has 14 amino acids. The germline V gene encodes CDR1 LNHDA and CDR2 SQIVND (reference sequence). The CDR3 region is CASSRDRTTYGYTF. The CDR3 nucleotides are TGTGCCAGTAGTCGGGACAGGACAACCTATGGCTACACCTTC.

DNA of the CDR3: TGCAGCGTTGAAGTGGGGGGAGGGGGTGGCGAGCAGTACTTC. It specifies CSVEVGGGGGEQYF. The chain recombines TRBV29-1 with TRBJ2-5, with D possibly TRBD2 on 7 matching bases. TRBJ2-7 matches the DNA end more closely, so the J call is doubtful. Germline values: CDR1 SQVTM, CDR2 ANQGSEA. The CDR3 length is 14 residues.

The chain recombines TRBV25-1 with TRBJ2-5, with D tentatively TRBD2 (7 bases). The CDR3 loop spans 16 amino acids. V was cut by 1 base and J by 5 bases, with 17 bases left in between. In germline, CDR1 is MGHDK, CDR2 SYGVNS. The CDR3, as DNA: TGTGCCAGCAGTGAATTAGGGGGGGGCCTTAGGGAGACCCAGTACTTC. Protein: CASSELGGGLRETQYF.

V gene TRBV9 combines with J gene TRBJ2-1, with 11 bases fitting TRBD1. This CDR3 is 14 amino acids long. CDR1 is SGDLS, CDR2 YYNGEE, per germline. The J segment lost 6 bases and the V segment lost 4 bases, leaving 3 bases of the junction unmatched. CDR3 region: CASSTGTGGNEQFF. CDR3 nucleotides: TGTGCCAGCAGCACCGGGACAGGGGGCAATGAGCAGTTCTTC.